This record covers a single T cell receptor (beta chain). In its sample, this clonotype was seen many times. Its recognized antigen is unknown. No base quality values were provided; no much bigger clone lies one nucleotide off. Its CDR3 holds 15 amino acids, cysteine through phenylalanine. Left in the record is the CDR3 DNA by itself, 45 bases read in frame from the first base. Based on the germline V gene, the CDR1 and CDR2 sequences are SGHRS and YFSETQ. V is clipped by 0 bases and J by 1 base, and the sequence between their germline boundaries is 8 bases long. This entry is derived from a study of early T cells in non-severe SARS-CoV-2 infection (dated by TCRdb to the early 2020s). Some background on the complete study: Because TCR sequencing was done on bulk RNA from unsorted whole blood, the alpha and beta chains could not be paired.

The study was a case-control design nested within a healthcare worker cohort in London, UK, with weekly nasopharyngeal swab PCR tests and blood sampling. Healthcare workers were recruited between 23 and 31 March 2020, during the week of the UK lockdown, and were followed weekly for up to about 15 weeks. Receptors were amplified or captured by 5' RACE. For sequencing, a NextSeq 500 was employed. In the TCR library protocol, unique molecular identifiers were attached to individual cDNA molecules to correct for PCR bias and sequencing error. Sequencing covered both TCR alpha and beta chains, and within each sample the abundances of alpha and beta sequences were tightly co-correlated. In the original analysis: Decombinator V4 was used to annotate TCR sequences for V gene, J gene and CDR3. Expanded TCRs were defined as changing significantly between any two time points under a Poisson model with p below 0.0001. Abundances of TCRs were expressed as counts per million after normalisation to the total number of TCRs sequenced in each sample. TRAV1-2 paired with TRAJ12, TRAJ20 or TRAJ33 defined MAIT TCRs, while TRAV10 paired with TRAJ18 defined iNKT TCRs. VDJdb, accessed 1 November 2021, was searched for CMV, EBV and SARS-CoV-2 annotated TCRs, with TCRs annotated for multiple antigens excluded. TCRdb cleaned the public reads at Q25 with fastp, built clones with MiXCR and kept in-frame beta chains. CDR3 protein duplicates are merged, each entry listing the most common genes and DNA. The authors' filters were not applied to this entry. For this sample the table gives 100,000 to 150,000 distinct CDR3 sequences, of which 14% to 15% were detected only once. The biggest ten clones account for 20% to 25% of the sample.

The paper as a whole reports these results and caveats: Matching against VDJdb was skewed toward anti-spike CD8 responses, likely underestimated virus-specific expansions, and missed private and CD4 specificities.

Specimen: whole blood. The chain joins TRBV5-1 to TRBJ2-1, with a tentative D gene TRBD1 over 6 matching bases. The TCR originated in an adult who was a healthcare worker with PCR-confirmed SARS-CoV-2 infection or an uninfected control (not recorded which). The CDR3 reads as follows: CASSLVGGSYNEQFF. The bases read TGCGCCAGCAGCTTGGTAGGGGGTTCCTACAATGAGCAGTTCTTC.